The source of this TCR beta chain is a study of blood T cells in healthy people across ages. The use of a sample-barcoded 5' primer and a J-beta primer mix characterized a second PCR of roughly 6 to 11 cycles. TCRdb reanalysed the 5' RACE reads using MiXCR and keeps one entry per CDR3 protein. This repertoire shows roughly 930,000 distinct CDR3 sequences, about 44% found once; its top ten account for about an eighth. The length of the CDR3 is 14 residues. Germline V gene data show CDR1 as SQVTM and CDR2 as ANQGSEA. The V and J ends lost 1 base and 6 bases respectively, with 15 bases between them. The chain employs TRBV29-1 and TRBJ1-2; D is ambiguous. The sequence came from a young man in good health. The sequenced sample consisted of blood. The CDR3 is CSVEGGRDLNGYTF. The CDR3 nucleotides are TGCAGCGTTGAAGGTGGGAGAGACCTTAATGGCTACACCTTC.